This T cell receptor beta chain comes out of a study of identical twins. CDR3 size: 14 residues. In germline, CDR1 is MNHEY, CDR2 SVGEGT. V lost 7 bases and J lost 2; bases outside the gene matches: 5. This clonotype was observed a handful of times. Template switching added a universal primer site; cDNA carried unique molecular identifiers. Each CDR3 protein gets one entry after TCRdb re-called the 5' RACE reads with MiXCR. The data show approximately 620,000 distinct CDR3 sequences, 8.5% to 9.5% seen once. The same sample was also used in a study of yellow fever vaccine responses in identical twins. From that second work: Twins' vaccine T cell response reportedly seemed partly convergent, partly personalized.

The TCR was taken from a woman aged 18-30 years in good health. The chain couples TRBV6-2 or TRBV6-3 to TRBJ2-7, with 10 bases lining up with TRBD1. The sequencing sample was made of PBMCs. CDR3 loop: CASIRTGGAYEQYF. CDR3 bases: TGTGCCAGCATCAGGACAGGGGGAGCCTACGAGCAGTACTTC.